The 6 T cell receptor beta chains listed next were all sequenced from one sample in a study of blood T cell repertoires in COVID-19. TCRdb's table, derived via immunoSEQ multiplex PCR, lists solely in-frame clones and lacks some. Of over 200,000 clones listed, around 85% were seen once; the top ten hold 1.5% to 2%. Sequencing was carried out using PBMCs or T cells enriched from blood (not recorded which). These receptors were taken from a woman between 50 and 59 years old who had recovered from COVID-19.

The chain carries TRBV5-1 and TRBJ2-7; the D gene is possibly TRBD2 (6 bases). Germline V gene data show CDR1 as SGHRS and CDR2 as YFSETQ. The CDR3 is made up of 15 amino acids. Trimming removed 0 bases at V and 3 bases at J, with 13 bases between. The CDR3 DNA follows: TGCGCCAGCAGCTTGGAGGCGGGACCACTCTACGAGCAGTACTTC. Amino acids: CASSLEAGPLYEQYF.

This chain connects TRBV3-1 (or the pseudogene TRBV3-2) to TRBJ2-1; D is possibly TRBD2 (6 bases). CDR1 and CDR2 from the germline V gene are LGHDT and YNNKEL (reference sequence). This CDR3 region has 13 residues. Trimming cost V 4 bases and J 6 bases, with 10 bases left between them. The CDR3 coding sequence is TGTGCCAGCAGCCGCGGACTAATCAATGAGCAGTTCTTC. Protein sequence: CASSRGLINEQFF.

In DNA form, the CDR3 reads TGTGCCAGCATGCCCTCTCTAGCGGGAGAATACAATGAGCAGTTCTTC. This sequence encodes CASMPSLAGEYNEQFF. V is TRBV3-1 (or the pseudogene TRBV3-2) and J is TRBJ2-1, with 10 positions matching TRBD2. Germline-derived CDR1 and CDR2 are LGHDT and YNNKEL (reference sequence). CDR3 length: 16 amino acids. The ends lost 7 bases at V and 4 bases at J; junction bases unmatched: 10.

To note about this clone: Other DNA sequences within the sample encode an identical CDR3. The chain couples TRBV18 to TRBJ2-1; no reliable D call. The CDR3 spans 13 residues. V dropped 3 bases and J dropped 0 bases, with 3 bases sitting between them. CDR1 is KGHSH, CDR2 LQKENI, per germline. The CDR3 sequence is CASSPSSYNEQFF. CDR3 bases: TGTGCCAGCTCACCCAGCTCCTACAATGAGCAGTTCTTC.

The chain links TRBV3-1 (or the pseudogene TRBV3-2) to TRBJ2-2, with D possibly being TRBD1 (5 bases). The CDR3 spans 16 residues. V lost 3 bases and J lost 4, with 15 bases in between. Germline CDR1 is LGHDT and CDR2 is YNNKEL (reference sequence). Here the CDR3 reads CASSHPEGALTGELFF. DNA of the CDR3: TGTGCCAGCAGCCACCCGGAAGGGGCCCTCACCGGGGAGCTGTTTTTT.

The chain carries TRBV9 and TRBJ2-1; TRBD2 aligns across 10 bases. The germline gives CDR1 SGDLS, CDR2 YYNGEE. CDR3 length: 14 amino acids. V shed 4 bases, J shed 4 bases, and the junction held 2 bases outside the gene matches. This CDR3 reads CASSLTSGYNEQFF. CDR3 coding DNA: TGTGCCAGCAGCCTGACTAGCGGGTACAATGAGCAGTTCTTC.